This T cell receptor (beta chain) is drawn from a study of response to subunit inactivated influenza vaccine. The study's findings and limits: Authors suggested few new T cells are recruited by each seasonal influenza vaccination.

TCRdb reprocessed the RT-PCR reads via MiXCR and lists one record per CDR3 protein. The sample has around 520,000 distinct CDR3 sequences; around 25% are singletons. This clonotype was detected a few times. Its cognate antigen is unknown. Looked up from germline, CDR1 is ENHRY and CDR2 is SYGVKD. Trimming pared 6 bases from V and 5 bases from J, leaving 14 bases between. The length of the CDR3 is 14 residues. The TCR originated in a man aged 50 to 60 who received an inactivated influenza vaccine. The V call is TRBV10-3, the J call TRBJ2-1; D may correspond to TRBD1 or TRBD2 (6 bases each). The material was CD4+ T cells sorted from PBMCs, obtained around 5 days after vaccination. The CDR3, as DNA: TGTGCCATCAGCCTGACTAGGGGGGACAATGAGCAGTTCTTC. It is translated as CAISLTRGDNEQFF.